These 16 T cell receptor beta chains were sequenced from one sample in a study of shared clonotypes between healthy human individuals. Sequencing was performed with immunoSEQ multiplex PCR; in TCRdb, only in-frame clones are kept and a portion is missing. The table lists about 820,000 clones, around 93% of them singletons. Naive CD8 cells lacked CD45RO and underwent positive selection for CCR7, leaving out terminally differentiated effector memory CD45RA+ cells. The sample comprised naive CD8+ T cells sorted from blood. The receptors come from a man between 25 and 39 years old in good health.

The rearrangement uses TRBV18 and TRBJ2-5, with no clear D. V was clipped by 4 bases and J by 0 bases, with 6 bases between them. The CDR3 spans 13 residues. The germline CDR1 and CDR2 sequences are KGHSH and LQKENI. The CDR3 here is CASSQANQETQYF. For the CDR3, the DNA is TGTGCCAGCTCACAGGCGAACCAAGAGACCCAGTACTTC. Full variable domain (missing parts from reference TRBV18 and TRBJ2-5): NAGVMQNPRHLVRRRGQEARLRCSPMKGHSHVYWYRQLPEEGLKFMVYLQKENIIDESGMPKERFSAEFPKEGPSILRIQQVVRGDSAAYFCASSQANQETQYFGPGTRLLVL.

This sequence joins TRBV13 and TRBJ2-3; 12 bases line up with TRBD2. CDR1 and CDR2 from the germline V gene are PRHDT and FYEKMQ (reference sequence). This CDR3 region has 18 residues. V was pared by 1 base and J by 0 bases, with 5 bases of the junction left unmatched. CDR3 in amino acids: CASSLEASGRASTDTQYF. The CDR3 DNA sequence: TGTGCCAGCAGCTTAGAGGCTAGCGGGAGGGCCAGCACAGATACGCAGTATTTT.

The chain joins TRBV4-3 to TRBJ2-1; no definite D call. The germline V gene encodes CDR1 LGHNA and CDR2 YSLEER. V was cut by 0 bases and J by 0 bases, with 9 bases left in between. The CDR3 is 16 residues long. In nucleotides, the CDR3 is TGCGCCAGCAGCCAAGATGGTCTGGGCTCCTACAATGAGCAGTTCTTC. Residues: CASSQDGLGSYNEQFF.

This sequence joins TRBV5-5 and TRBJ1-5, with a tentative D call TRBD1 (5 bases). CDR1 and CDR2 from the germline V gene are SGHKS and YYEKEE (reference sequence). The V gene lost 5 bases and the J gene lost 0 bases, with 12 bases spanning the gap. The CDR3 consists of 15 residues. The CDR3 protein is CASRIGDYSNQPQHF. The CDR3 nucleotides read TGTGCCAGCAGGATAGGGGATTATAGCAATCAGCCCCAGCATTTT.

The chain employs TRBV7-8 and TRBJ2-1; 10 nucleotides line up with TRBD2. The V and J ends lost 6 bases and 12 bases, in that order; junction bases with no gene match: 23. Germline CDR1 and CDR2: SGHVS and FQNEAQ. The CDR3 spans 18 residues. The CDR3 nucleotides read TGTGCCAGCAGTCGACTAGCGGGCGAGATAACGACTTCATCTGGGCAGTTCTTC. Translated, it gives CASSRLAGEITTSSGQFF.

The chain combines TRBV5-1 with TRBJ2-1, with 12 bases matching TRBD2. The CDR3 spans 18 residues. Germline assignment: CDR1 SGHRS and CDR2 YFSETQ. Trimming cost V 4 bases and J 5 bases; bases outside gene matches: 13. The CDR3 DNA sequence: TGCGCCAGCAGCCCGAGGGGACTGGGACTAGCGGGCAACAATGAGCAGTTCTTC. It is translated as CASSPRGLGLAGNNEQFF.

J is TRBJ2-7 and V is TRBV6-6; 11 nucleotides align to TRBD1. J was trimmed by 3 bases and V by 2 bases; bases with no gene match: 3. Looked up from germline, CDR1 is MNHNY and CDR2 is SVGAGI (reference sequence). CDR3 length: 15 amino acids. The CDR3 nucleotides read TGTGCCAGCAGTTACGGTGGGACAGGGGGCTACGAGCAGTACTTC. Translating it yields CASSYGGTGGYEQYF.

This clone has just one count. The chain carries TRBV2 and TRBJ2-3; 8 positions agree with TRBD2. There are 16 residues in the CDR3. V shed 2 bases and J 2 bases; nucleotides not matched to a gene: 6. Per the germline V gene, CDR1 is SNHLY and CDR2 is FYNNEI. The DNA of the CDR3 is TGTGCCAGCAGTGAATTCCCGGGAGGGAACACAGATACGCAGTATTTT. It translates to CASSEFPGGNTDTQYF.

The CDR3 coding sequence is TGTGCCAGCAGCTCTGGGGCTAACTATGGCTACACCTTC. It translates to CASSSGANYGYTF. The rearrangement joins TRBV11-2 to TRBJ1-2; the D is unclear. The V and J ends lost 4 bases and 0 bases respectively, with 6 bases between them. Germline CDR1 SGHAT, CDR2 FQNNGV. CDR3 size: 13 residues.

J is TRBJ1-2 and V is TRBV7-9; 7 bases are a match to TRBD1. V dropped 5 bases and J dropped 2; count of bases not matched to a gene: 8. Germline V lookup: CDR1 SEHNR, CDR2 FQNEAQ (reference sequence). This CDR3 spans 15 amino acids. CDR3 in DNA: TGTGCCAGCAGCGACTTGGGACAGCCAAACTATGGCTACACCTTC. Protein product: CASSDLGQPNYGYTF.

V and J are TRBV6-5 and TRBJ2-1, with 9 bases lining up with TRBD2. The CDR3 has 13 residues. The germline gives CDR1 MNHEY, CDR2 SVGAGI. After removal of 11 bases from V and 6 bases from J, the junction contained 8 bases not matched to a gene. The CDR3 DNA reads as TGTGCCGCGGGGGGGAGTGGGGCCAATGAGCAGTTCTTC. Its protein is CAAGGSGANEQFF.

V gene TRBV29-1 combines with J gene TRBJ2-7; D unclear. The V gene's germline CDR1 is SQVTM and CDR2 ANQGSEA. This CDR3 spans 14 amino acids. V dropped 5 bases and J dropped 3 bases, with 17 bases sitting between them. The CDR3 loop is CSVCKDIGFYEQYF. The CDR3 DNA is TGCAGCGTTTGCAAAGACATTGGATTCTACGAGCAGTACTTC.

CDR3 residues: CASSIGPNGYTF. In DNA form, the CDR3 reads TGTGCCAGTAGTATAGGCCCGAACGGCTACACCTTC. The chain recombines TRBV19 with TRBJ1-2; D is ambiguous. CDR3 length: 12 amino acids. Per germline, CDR1 LNHDA and CDR2 SQIVND (reference sequence). V dropped 1 base and J dropped 8 bases, with 8 bases sitting between them.

The chain carries TRBV28 and TRBJ2-1, with D perhaps TRBD1 (5 bases). CDR1 and CDR2 (germline): MDHEN, SYDVKM. V gave up 10 bases and J gave up 1 base, with 11 bases separating them. The CDR3 runs to 13 residues. This CDR3 reads CATEGVSYNEQFF. In nucleotides, the CDR3 is TGTGCCACCGAAGGGGTGTCCTACAATGAGCAGTTCTTC.

The chain recombines TRBV7-8 with TRBJ2-7, with D perhaps TRBD1 (6 bases). V lost 4 bases to trimming and J lost 4 bases, with 11 bases between them. The CDR3 is made up of 13 amino acids. Germline V gene sequence: CDR1 SGHVS, CDR2 FQNEAQ. The CDR3 nucleotides are TGTGCCAGCAGCTGGGGACACTTATACGAGCAGTACTTC. It yields the protein CASSWGHLYEQYF.

This chain links TRBV7-9 with TRBJ2-1; 8 nucleotides align to TRBD2. Per germline, CDR1 SEHNR and CDR2 FQNEAQ (reference sequence). This CDR3 has 17 amino acids. The V gene end was trimmed by 2 bases and the J gene end by 0 bases; junction bases not matched to a gene: 6. CDR3 DNA: TGTGCCAGCAGCTTAAGGGGCGCGGGAGGCTCCTACAATGAGCAGTTCTTC. This encodes CASSLRGAGGSYNEQFF.